This T cell receptor (beta chain) is from a study of blood T cells in healthy people across ages. Study observations and caveats: Both higher diversity and more naive CD4+ cells marked long-lived donors when set against aged donors. Per million T cells, the diversity of TCR beta decreased roughly linearly as age advanced. Changes in expanded clonotypes were possibly confounded, as the CMV status of donors was unknown.

There are 15 residues in the CDR3. Losses at the gene ends were 5 bases for V and 6 bases for J; bases not matched to a gene: 5. CDR1 is SGHAT, CDR2 FQNNGV, per germline. Primers used in a second PCR of roughly 6 to 12 cycles were a sample-barcoded 5' primer and a J-beta primer mix. TCRdb re-derived calls from the 5' RACE reads in MiXCR, one entry per CDR3 protein. The table shows 1.5 million to 1.8 million distinct CDR3 sequences, with 35% to 45% occurring only once. This clonotype was counted at least ten times. What it binds is not known. This chain joins TRBV11-2 and TRBJ2-1; 12 nucleotides agree with TRBD2. Sequenced input: blood. This clonotype was obtained from a woman aged 18-30 years in good health. CDR3: CASSLAGGPGNEQFF. The DNA of the CDR3 is TGTGCCAGCAGCCTAGCGGGGGGGCCTGGCAATGAGCAGTTCTTC.